Listed below are T cell receptor beta chains from one sample, sequenced in a study of cytomegalovirus exposure and HLA in healthy donors. Libraries were prepared by immunoSEQ multiplex PCR; TCRdb keeps only in-frame clonotypes and omits some of them. The data show under 200,000 clones, with about 80% seen just once and under 2.5% held by the top ten. Sequencing used PBMCs. The receptors were sampled from a man aged 60-69 years in good health and CMV-seronegative. Each CDR3 is given with its conserved first and last residue. Fields, in order: J gene, clone size, D gene, V gene, CDR3 DNA, CDR3 protein. D genes are given only for firm matches. Some rows mark clone size as missing; the rest say once, few, many or name a class of expanded clone.

>TRBJ2-7|-|-|TRBV5-1
TGCGCCAGCAGCTTGGGGACACATGCAGACTACGAGCAGTACTTC
CASSLGTHADYEQYF
>TRBJ2-5|-|-|TRBV27
TGTGCCAGCAGTTTGGGCGAGACCCAGTACTTC
CASSLGETQYF
>TRBJ2-7|-|TRBD1|TRBV5-1
TGCGCCAGCAGCTTTACAGGGGTTGCCTCCTACGAGCAGTACTTC
CASSFTGVASYEQYF
>TRBJ1-5|once|-|TRBV19
TGTGCCAGTAGTATAGATCGCTGGGGGGGACGTCCCCAGCATTTT
CASSIDRWGGRPQHF
>TRBJ1-3|-|-|TRBV14
TGTGCCAGCAGCCAAGTCGAGAACACCATATATTTT
CASSQVENTIYF
>TRBJ1-1|-|TRBD1|TRBV6-5
TGTGCCAGCAGTTACTCGACAGGGAGGAACACTGAAGCTTTCTTT
CASSYSTGRNTEAFF
>TRBJ2-7|-|TRBD1|TRBV7-2
TGTGCCAGCAGCCCATACGGACAGGGAAGCGAGCAGTACTTC
CASSPYGQGSEQYF
>TRBJ1-5|once|TRBD1|TRBV28
TGTGCTGCCAGCAGTTCAGGGGGCGGGAGGCCCCAGCATTTT
CAASSSGGGRPQHF
>TRBJ2-1|-|TRBD2|TRBV29-1
TGCAGCGTCCCAATTTACGGGGGGGGTAGCTCCTACAATGAGCAGTTCTTC
CSVPIYGGGSSYNEQFF
>TRBJ2-3|-|TRBD2|TRBV5-1
TGCGCCAGCAGCCTCGGAGGGGCTAGCGGGAGGGATACGCAGTATTTT
CASSLGGASGRDTQYF
>TRBJ2-1|-|TRBD1|TRBV6-8
TGTGCCAGCGGCGGGACAGGGCCCTACAATGAGCAGTTCTTC
CASGGTGPYNEQFF
>TRBJ2-7|-|TRBD1|TRBV7-8
TGTGCCAGCAGCCCAAGACAGGGGGGAAAGAGCGAGCAGTACTTC
CASSPRQGGKSEQYF
>TRBJ2-3|once|TRBD2|TRBV5-1
TGCGCCAGCAGCTGGAACGCCGGGGGGGGCACAGATACGCAGTATTTT
CASSWNAGGGTDTQYF
>TRBJ2-5|-|-|TRBV6-6
TGTGCCAGCAGCTCCGGAGAGGCAGAGACCCAGTACTTC
CASSSGEAETQYF
>TRBJ1-2|few|-|TRBV5-6
TGTGCCAGCAGCCCAGACAGGCCTCCCTATGGCTACACCTTC
CASSPDRPPYGYTF
>TRBJ2-7|-|TRBD2|TRBV5-1
TGCGCCAGCAGCCCGGTTGCGGGAGGGAGAAGCTCCTACGAGCAGTACTTC
CASSPVAGGRSSYEQYF
>TRBJ1-1|-|-|TRBV19
TGTGCCAGTAGTATTAATTCAGGGGCGCGGAACACTGAAGCTTTCTTT
CASSINSGARNTEAFF
>TRBJ1-1|-|-|TRBV7-9
TGTGCCAGCAGCTTGTCACAGATCACTGAAGCTTTCTTT
CASSLSQITEAFF
>TRBJ2-1|-|TRBD1|TRBV4-2
TGTGCCAGCAGCCAAGTAACAGGGGCCGGTAATGAGCAGTTCTTC
CASSQVTGAGNEQFF
>TRBJ2-3|-|TRBD2|TRBV6-7
TGTGCCAGCAGTTACCAGCGGGGGGCCCCCGATACGCAGTATTTT
CASSYQRGAPDTQYF
>TRBJ2-7|few|TRBD1|TRBV23-1
TGCGCCAGCAGTCAACCCGAAACACAGGGGAGCTCCTACGAGCAGTACTTC
CASSQPETQGSSYEQYF
>TRBJ2-4|-|-|TRBV7-9
TGTGCCAGCAGCTCGACTCGGTTAGACATTCAGTACTTC
CASSSTRLDIQYF
>TRBJ1-1|-|TRBD1|TRBV2
TGTGCCAGCAGTAGGGACAGGGGGAATACTGAAGCTTTCTTT
CASSRDRGNTEAFF
>TRBJ1-2|once|TRBD1|TRBV10-2
TGCGCCGCACGTTCCGGGACAGGGAGTGGCGGCTACACCTTC
CAARSGTGSGGYTF
>TRBJ1-4|-|-|TRBV18
TGTGCCAGCTCACCCTTCGGGGGGGTGAGTGAAAAACTGTTTTTT
CASSPFGGVSEKLFF
>TRBJ1-4|few|TRBD1|TRBV19
TGTGCCAGTAGCAGCCGGGACAGGGATGAAAAACTGTTTTTT
CASSSRDRDEKLFF
>TRBJ2-7|-|-|TRBV4-3
TGCGCCAGCAGCCAAGGTCGGGAGACCTACGAGCAGTACTTC
CASSQGRETYEQYF
>TRBJ2-7|-|TRBD1|TRBV28
TGTGCCAGCACTCAGGGACAGCACGAGCAGTACTTC
CASTQGQHEQYF
>TRBJ2-1|once|TRBD2|TRBV9
TGTGCCAGCAGCCTTAGCGGGGCCTACAATGAGCAGTTCTTC
CASSLSGAYNEQFF
>TRBJ1-1|-|-|TRBV4-1
TGCGCCAGCAGCCAACCCCATTCGAACACTGAAGCTTTCTTT
CASSQPHSNTEAFF
>TRBJ2-3|-|TRBD1|TRBV11-1
TGTGCCAGCAGCTCAGGACAGGGGCGCACAGATACGCAGTATTTT
CASSSGQGRTDTQYF
>TRBJ1-2|-|TRBD1|TRBV6-1
TGTGCCAGCAGTGAAGCGAAGACAGGGATCTATGGCTACACCTTC
CASSEAKTGIYGYTF
>TRBJ2-5|-|TRBD2|TRBV2
TGTGCCAGCAGAGGACTAGCGGAAGAGACCCAGTACTTC
CASRGLAEETQYF